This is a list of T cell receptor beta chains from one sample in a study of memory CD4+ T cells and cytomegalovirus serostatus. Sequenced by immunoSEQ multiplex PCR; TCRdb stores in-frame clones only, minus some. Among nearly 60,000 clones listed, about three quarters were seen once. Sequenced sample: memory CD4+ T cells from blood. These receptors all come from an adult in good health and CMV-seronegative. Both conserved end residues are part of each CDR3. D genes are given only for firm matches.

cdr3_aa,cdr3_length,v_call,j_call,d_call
CSVDVGWNAGELFF,14,TRBV29-1,TRBJ2-2,.
CASREEGLSTEAFF,14,TRBV6-4,TRBJ1-1,.
CASSQTRTGPGETQYF,16,TRBV2,TRBJ2-5,TRBD1
CASSYEGGTEAFF,13,TRBV6-5,TRBJ1-1,.
CASSPPLRFDETQYF,15,TRBV7-8,TRBJ2-5,.
CAIRTSGSSYEQYF,14,TRBV10-3,TRBJ2-7,TRBD2
CASSQDPMGHINTEAFF,17,TRBV14,TRBJ1-1,.
CASSRNKNEKLFF,13,TRBV18,TRBJ1-4,.
CASYPEISYEQYF,13,TRBV5-1,TRBJ2-7,.
CAMGQTYEQYF,11,TRBV10-3,TRBJ2-7,TRBD1
CASHPGQILYNGYTF,15,TRBV5-1,TRBJ1-2,TRBD1
CASSPGGGTYGYTF,14,TRBV5-4,TRBJ1-2,.
CASRTGANSGNTIYF,15,TRBV10-2,TRBJ1-3,TRBD1
CATSIHTEETQYF,13,TRBV15,TRBJ2-5,.
CASSLDAGLNYGYTF,15,TRBV11-2,TRBJ1-2,.
CASSRQGYEQYF,12,TRBV7-6,TRBJ2-7,TRBD1
CASSQNRWGGTQYF,14,TRBV27,TRBJ2-5,.
CASSLKATRQYF,12,TRBV28,TRBJ2-3,.
CASRQGDYNEQFF,13,TRBV25-1,TRBJ2-1,.
CSAQVNTEAFF,11,TRBV20-1,TRBJ1-1,.
CASSPPGKGRNTEAFF,16,TRBV18,TRBJ1-1,.
CASRGQGRDEQYF,13,TRBV6-5,TRBJ2-7,TRBD1
CASSEPSLGVANFSYEQYF,19,TRBV10-2,TRBJ2-7,.